This TCR beta chain was sequenced for a study of persistence of HIV-infected CD4 T cells. The CDR3 runs 13 residues. V lost 7 bases and J lost 0, with 9 bases in between. The germline V gene encodes CDR1 LNHDA and CDR2 SQIVND (reference sequence). Stimulation used 8.5 to 10 ug/mL lysate from CMV-infected fibroblasts. CD40L/CD69 double-negative CD45RO-high memory CD4+ T cells were collected. The immunoSEQ assay was version 4, run in survey mode. The repertoire was sequenced with immunoSEQ multiplex PCR; TCRdb's copy has only in-frame clones and lacks some. The sample yields about 48,000 clones, 75% to 85% seen once. Worth noting for this clone: As yet, its antigen is unknown.

This sequence was found in an adult man with HIV who was CMV-seropositive. Sample: CD4+ T cells sorted from PBMCs after approximately 19-hour stimulation, taken from a patient who received antiretroviral therapy. The V call is TRBV19, the J call TRBJ1-1; D is ambiguous. The CDR3 coding sequence is TGTGCCAGTATTCAGAAGGTGAACACTGAAGCTTTCTTT. Translation: CASIQKVNTEAFF.